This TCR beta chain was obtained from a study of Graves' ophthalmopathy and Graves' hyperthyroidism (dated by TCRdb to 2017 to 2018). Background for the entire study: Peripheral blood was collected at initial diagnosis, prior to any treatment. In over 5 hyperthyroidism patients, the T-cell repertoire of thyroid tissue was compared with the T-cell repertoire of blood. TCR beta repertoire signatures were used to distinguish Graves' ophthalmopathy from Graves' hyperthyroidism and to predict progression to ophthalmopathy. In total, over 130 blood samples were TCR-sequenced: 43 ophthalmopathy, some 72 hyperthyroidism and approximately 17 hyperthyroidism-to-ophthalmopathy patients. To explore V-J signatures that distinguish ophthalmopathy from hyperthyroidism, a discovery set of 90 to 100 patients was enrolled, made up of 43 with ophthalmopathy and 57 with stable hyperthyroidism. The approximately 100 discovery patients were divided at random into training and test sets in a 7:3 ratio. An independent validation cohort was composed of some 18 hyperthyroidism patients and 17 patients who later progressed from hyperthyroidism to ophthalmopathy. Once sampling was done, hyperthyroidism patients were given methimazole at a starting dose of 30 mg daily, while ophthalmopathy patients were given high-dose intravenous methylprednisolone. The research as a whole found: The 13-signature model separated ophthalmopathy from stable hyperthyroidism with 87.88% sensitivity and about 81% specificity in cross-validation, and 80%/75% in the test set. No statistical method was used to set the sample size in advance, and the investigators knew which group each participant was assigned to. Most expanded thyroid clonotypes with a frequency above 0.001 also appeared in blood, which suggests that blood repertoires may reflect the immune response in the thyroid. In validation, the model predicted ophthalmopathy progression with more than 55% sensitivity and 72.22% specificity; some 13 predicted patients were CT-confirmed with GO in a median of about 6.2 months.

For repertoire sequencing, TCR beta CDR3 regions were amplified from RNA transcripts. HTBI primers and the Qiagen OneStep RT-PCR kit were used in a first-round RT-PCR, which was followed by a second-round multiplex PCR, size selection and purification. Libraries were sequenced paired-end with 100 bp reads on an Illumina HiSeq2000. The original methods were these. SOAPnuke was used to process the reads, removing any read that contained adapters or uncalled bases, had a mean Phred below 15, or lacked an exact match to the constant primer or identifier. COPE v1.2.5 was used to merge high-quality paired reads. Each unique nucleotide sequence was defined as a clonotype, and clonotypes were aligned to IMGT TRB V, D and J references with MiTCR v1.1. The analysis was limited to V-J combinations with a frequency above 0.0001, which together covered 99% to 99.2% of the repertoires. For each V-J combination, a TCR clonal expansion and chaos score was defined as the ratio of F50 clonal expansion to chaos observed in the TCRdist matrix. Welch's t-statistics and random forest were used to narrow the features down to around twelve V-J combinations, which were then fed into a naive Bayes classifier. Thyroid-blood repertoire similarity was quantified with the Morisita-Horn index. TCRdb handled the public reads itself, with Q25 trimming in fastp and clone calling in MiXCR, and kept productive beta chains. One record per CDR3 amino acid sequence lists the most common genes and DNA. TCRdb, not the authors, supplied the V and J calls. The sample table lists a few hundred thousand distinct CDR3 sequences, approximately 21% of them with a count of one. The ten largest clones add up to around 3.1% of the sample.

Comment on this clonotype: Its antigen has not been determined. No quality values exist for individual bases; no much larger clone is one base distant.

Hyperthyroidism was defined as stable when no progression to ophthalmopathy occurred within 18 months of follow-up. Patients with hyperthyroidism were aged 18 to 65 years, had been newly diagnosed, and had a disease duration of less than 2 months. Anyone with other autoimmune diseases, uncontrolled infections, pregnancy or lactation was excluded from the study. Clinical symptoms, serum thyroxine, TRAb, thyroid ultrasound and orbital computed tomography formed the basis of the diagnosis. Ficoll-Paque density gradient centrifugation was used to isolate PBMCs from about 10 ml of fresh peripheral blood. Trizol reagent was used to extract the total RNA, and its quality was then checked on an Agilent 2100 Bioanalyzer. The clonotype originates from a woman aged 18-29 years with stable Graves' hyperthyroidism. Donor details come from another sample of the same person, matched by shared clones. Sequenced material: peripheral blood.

The CDR3 protein sequence reads: CASRPTLLNTEAFF. The sequence in DNA is TGTGCCAGCAGGCCGACACTCCTGAACACTGAAGCTTTCTTT. Recombination linked TRBV2 to TRBJ1-1; the D gene cannot be named for sure. The CDR3 runs 14 residues from the cysteine to the phenylalanine. The CDR3 DNA has 42 bases and is translated from base 1. Reading the germline V gene gives CDR1 SNHLY and CDR2 FYNNEI. V is pared back by 6 bases and J by 0 bases, with 11 bases lying between the germline termini.